Listed below are T cell receptor beta chains from one sample, sequenced in a study of OX40 agonist ivuxolimab in advanced cancers. Clones were sequenced by immunoSEQ multiplex PCR, and TCRdb holds only the in-frame ones, with some missing. This table holds over 55,000 clones, 84% found once. The sample in question was CD4+ or CD8+ T cells sorted from blood, obtained in a trial of the OX40 agonist ivuxolimab. The receptors here all came from an adult with an advanced solid tumor such as melanoma, head and neck, liver or kidney cancer. CDR3s include the opening cysteine and the closing phenylalanine or tryptophan. A D gene is named only where the DNA matches it firmly. Part of the rows lack a size; the others show once, few, many or a class for expanded clones.

j_gene,v_gene,d_gene,abundance,CDR3nt,CDR3aa
TRBJ2-7,TRBV4-2,TRBD2,.,TGTGCCAGCAGCCAAGATCCTCGGACTAGCGGCTTAGGGTGGGAGCAGTACTTC,CASSQDPRTSGLGWEQYF
TRBJ2-7,TRBV28,.,.,TGTGCCAGCAGTTTAGTGGGGGGCACCTACGAGCAGTACTTC,CASSLVGGTYEQYF
TRBJ1-4,TRBV6-1,.,.,TGTGCCAGCAGTGTGAAGACAGTAGGGAATGAAAAACTGTTTTTT,CASSVKTVGNEKLFF
TRBJ1-4,TRBV6-5,.,few,TGTGCCAGCAGTTACTCCGGCCTGGGGACTAATGAAAAACTGTTTTTT,CASSYSGLGTNEKLFF
TRBJ2-5,TRBV5-4,TRBD2,.,TGTGCCAGCAGCTTGCCTAGCGGGGGCGCGGGGACCCAGTACTTC,CASSLPSGGAGTQYF
TRBJ1-5,TRBV2,.,.,TGTGCCAGCAGACAGGACCAAGCAGGGTCCAACGCCCAGCATTTT,CASRQDQAGSNAQHF
TRBJ2-1,TRBV28,TRBD1,.,TGTGCCAGCAGTGGGGGACAGTCCCGCCTCTACAATGAGCAGTTCTTC,CASSGGQSRLYNEQFF
TRBJ1-2,TRBV28,TRBD1,.,TGTGCCAGCACATACAGGGGGCAAATAACAAGGTACTATGGCTACACCTTC,CASTYRGQITRYYGYTF
TRBJ2-5,TRBV5-1,.,.,TGCGCCAGCAGCCCTCTTACGATAGAGACCCAGTACTTC,CASSPLTIETQYF
TRBJ1-2,TRBV6-5,.,.,TGTGCCAGCAGTGGGGACTATGGCTACACCTTC,CASSGDYGYTF
TRBJ2-7,TRBV5-1,TRBD2,.,TGCGCCAGCAGCCGGGGGAGGGAGGGCGAGCAGTACTTC,CASSRGREGEQYF
TRBJ2-5,TRBV9,.,few,TGTGCCAGCTCCGTAGGGGGGAGCAGCCAAGAGACCCAGTACTTC,CASSVGGSSQETQYF
TRBJ2-7,TRBV6-6,.,.,TGTGCCAGCAGTTCCACAAGGGGGGGCACCTACGAGCAGTACTTC,CASSSTRGGTYEQYF
TRBJ2-3,TRBV5-1,.,.,TGCGCCAGCAGCTTGCTACAGACTTTAAGCACAGATACGCAGTATTTT,CASSLLQTLSTDTQYF
TRBJ2-7,TRBV7-2,.,.,TGTGCCAGCAGCTGGAACTATGGGTACGAGCAGTACTTC,CASSWNYGYEQYF
TRBJ1-4,TRBV6-5,.,once,TGTGCCAGCAGTCCAACAGGCAGCGGAAAACTGTTTTTT,CASSPTGSGKLFF
TRBJ2-3,TRBV5-1,TRBD1,once,TGCGCCAGCAGCTCCTCGACAGGGTCCACAGATACGCAGTATTTT,CASSSSTGSTDTQYF